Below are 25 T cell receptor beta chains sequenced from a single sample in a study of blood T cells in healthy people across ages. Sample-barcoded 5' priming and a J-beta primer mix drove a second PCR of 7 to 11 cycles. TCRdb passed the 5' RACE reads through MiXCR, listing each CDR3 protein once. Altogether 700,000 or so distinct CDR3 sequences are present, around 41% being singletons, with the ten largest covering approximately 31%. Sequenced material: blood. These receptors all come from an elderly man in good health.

CDR3: CSVTDRARSGNTIYF. The CDR3 DNA reads TGCAGCGTTACCGACAGGGCTCGCTCTGGAAACACCATATATTTT. The rearrangement uses TRBV29-1 and TRBJ1-3; 7 bases fit TRBD1. Germline V gene sequence: CDR1 SQVTM, CDR2 ANQGSEA. Trimming took 5 bases from V and 0 from J; bases not matched to a gene: 7. The CDR3 covers 15 residues.

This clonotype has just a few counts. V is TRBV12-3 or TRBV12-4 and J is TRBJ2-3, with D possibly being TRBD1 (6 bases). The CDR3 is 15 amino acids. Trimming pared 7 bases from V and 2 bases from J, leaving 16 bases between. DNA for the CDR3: TGTGCCAGCACCGAACACAGGGATTTCACAGATACGCAGTATTTT. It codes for CASTEHRDFTDTQYF.

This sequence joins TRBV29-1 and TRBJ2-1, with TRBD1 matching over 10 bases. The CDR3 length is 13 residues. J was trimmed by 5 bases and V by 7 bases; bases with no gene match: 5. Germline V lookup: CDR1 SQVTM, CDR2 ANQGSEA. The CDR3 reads CSARDRGDNEQFF. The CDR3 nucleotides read TGCAGCGCCCGGGACAGGGGAGACAATGAGCAGTTCTTC.

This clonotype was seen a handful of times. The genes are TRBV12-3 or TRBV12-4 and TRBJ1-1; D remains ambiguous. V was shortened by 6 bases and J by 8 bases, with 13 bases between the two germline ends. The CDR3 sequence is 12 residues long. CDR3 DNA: TGTGCCAGCAGCCGTCTTACGGGGGAAGCTTTCTTT. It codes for CASSRLTGEAFF.

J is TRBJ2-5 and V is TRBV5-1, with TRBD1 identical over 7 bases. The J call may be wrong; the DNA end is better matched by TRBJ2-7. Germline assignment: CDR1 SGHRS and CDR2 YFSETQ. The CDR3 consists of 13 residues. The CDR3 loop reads CASSLTGVIEQYF. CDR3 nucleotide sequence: TGCGCCAGCAGCTTGACAGGGGTAATCGAGCAGTACTTC.

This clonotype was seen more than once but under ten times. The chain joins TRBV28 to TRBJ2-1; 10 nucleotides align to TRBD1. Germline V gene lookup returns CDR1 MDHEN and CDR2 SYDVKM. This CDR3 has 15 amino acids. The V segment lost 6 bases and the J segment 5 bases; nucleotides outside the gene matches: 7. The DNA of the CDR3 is TGTGCCAGCAGATCGACAGGGGGCAAGGACAATGAGCAGTTCTTC. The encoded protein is CASRSTGGKDNEQFF.

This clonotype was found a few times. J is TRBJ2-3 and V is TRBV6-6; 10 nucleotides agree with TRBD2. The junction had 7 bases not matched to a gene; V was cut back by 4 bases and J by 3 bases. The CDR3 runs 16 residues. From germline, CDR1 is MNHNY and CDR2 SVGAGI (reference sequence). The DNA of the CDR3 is TGTGCCAGCAGTTCCCAGCTAGCGGGGGTGACAGATACGCAGTATTTT. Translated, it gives CASSSQLAGVTDTQYF.

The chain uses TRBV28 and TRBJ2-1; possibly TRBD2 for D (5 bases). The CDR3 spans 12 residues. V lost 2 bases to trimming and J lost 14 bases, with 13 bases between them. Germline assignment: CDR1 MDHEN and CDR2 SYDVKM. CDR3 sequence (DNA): TGTGCCAGCAGTTTACCCTCGGGATTCGAGTTCTTC. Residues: CASSLPSGFEFF.

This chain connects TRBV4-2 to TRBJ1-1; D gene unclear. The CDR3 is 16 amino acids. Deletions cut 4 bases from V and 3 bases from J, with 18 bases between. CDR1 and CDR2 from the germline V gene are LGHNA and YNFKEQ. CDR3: CASSLPPGSTYTEAFF. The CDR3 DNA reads TGTGCCAGCAGCCTCCCCCCGGGCAGCACCTACACTGAAGCTTTCTTT.

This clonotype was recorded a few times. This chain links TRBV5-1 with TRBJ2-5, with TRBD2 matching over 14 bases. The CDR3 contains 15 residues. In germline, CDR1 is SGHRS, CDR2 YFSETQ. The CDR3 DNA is TGCGGCAGGGGACTAGCGGGGGCCGTCCAAGAGACCCAGTACTTC. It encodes CGRGLAGAVQETQYF.

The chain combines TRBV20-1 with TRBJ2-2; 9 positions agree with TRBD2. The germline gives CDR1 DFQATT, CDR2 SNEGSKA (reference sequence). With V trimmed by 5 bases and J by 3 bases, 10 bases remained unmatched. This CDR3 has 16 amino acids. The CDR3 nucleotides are TGCAGTGCTTGGGGGTTAGCGGGAGCCGACACCGGGGAGCTGTTTTTT. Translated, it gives CSAWGLAGADTGELFF.

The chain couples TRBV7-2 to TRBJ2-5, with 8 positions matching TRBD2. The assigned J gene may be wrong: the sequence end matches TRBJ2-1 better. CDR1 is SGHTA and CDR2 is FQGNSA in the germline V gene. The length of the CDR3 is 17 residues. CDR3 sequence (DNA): TGTGCCAGCACCGATAACCGTCAGCGGGGGTACCAAGAGACCCAGTTCTTC. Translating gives CASTDNRQRGYQETQFF.

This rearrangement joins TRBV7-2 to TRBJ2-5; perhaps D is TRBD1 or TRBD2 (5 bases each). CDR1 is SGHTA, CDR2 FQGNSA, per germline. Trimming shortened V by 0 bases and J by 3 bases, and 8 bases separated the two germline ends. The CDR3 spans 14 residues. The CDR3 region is CASSLAGEEETQYF. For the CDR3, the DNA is TGTGCCAGCAGCTTAGCGGGGGAAGAAGAGACCCAGTACTTC. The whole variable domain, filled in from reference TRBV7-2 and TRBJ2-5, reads GAGVSQSPSNKVTEKGKDVELRCDPISGHTALYWYRQSLGQGLEFLIYFQGNSAPDKSGLPSDRFSAERTGGSVSTLTIQRTQQEDSAVYLCASSLAGEEETQYFGPGTRLLVL.

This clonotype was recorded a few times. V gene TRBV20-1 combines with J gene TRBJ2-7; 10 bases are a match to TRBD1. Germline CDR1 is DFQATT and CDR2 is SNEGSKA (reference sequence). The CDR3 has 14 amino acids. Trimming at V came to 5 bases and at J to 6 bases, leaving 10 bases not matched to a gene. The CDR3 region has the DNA TGCAGTGCTCCGGACGGACAGGGGGGAGGCGAGCAGTACTTC. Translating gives CSAPDGQGGGEQYF.

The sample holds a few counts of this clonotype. The CDR3 DNA is TGCGCCAGCAGCTTGGCGGACACACGTATCCAAGAGACCCAGTACTTC. Translation gives CASSLADTRIQETQYF. The chain joins TRBV5-1 to TRBJ2-5; D may be TRBD1 (5 bases). V lost 0 bases to trimming and J lost 1 base, with 13 bases between them. The CDR3 is 16 amino acids. CDR1 and CDR2 (germline): SGHRS, YFSETQ. Complete variable domain (other parts from reference TRBV5-1 and TRBJ2-5): KAGVTQTPRYLIKTRGQQVTLSCSPISGHRSVSWYQQTPGQGLQFLFEYFSETQRNKGNFPGRFSGRQFSNSRSEMNVSTLELGDSALYLCASSLADTRIQETQYFGPGTRLLVL.

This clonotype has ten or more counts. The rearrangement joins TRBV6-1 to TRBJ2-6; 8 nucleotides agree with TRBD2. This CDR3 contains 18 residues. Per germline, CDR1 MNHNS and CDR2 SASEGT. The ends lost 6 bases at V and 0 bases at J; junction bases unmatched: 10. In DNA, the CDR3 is TGTGCCAGCAGCTCCACTCGGGGGGGGCACTCTGGGGCCAACGTCCTGACTTTC. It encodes CASSSTRGGHSGANVLTF.

The CDR3 DNA reads as TGTGCCAGCAGCTTAGTTGCAGGGGTTGATGGCTACACCTTC. Its translation is CASSLVAGVDGYTF. This chain joins TRBV7-9 and TRBJ1-2, with D possibly TRBD1 on 6 matching bases. Trimming took 1 base from V and 6 from J, leaving 12 bases between them. The CDR3 spans 14 residues. Per germline, CDR1 SEHNR and CDR2 FQNEAQ (reference sequence).

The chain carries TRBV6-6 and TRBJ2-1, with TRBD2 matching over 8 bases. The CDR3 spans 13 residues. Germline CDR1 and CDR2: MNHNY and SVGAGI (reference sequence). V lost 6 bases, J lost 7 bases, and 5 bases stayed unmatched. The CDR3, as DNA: TGTGCCAGCAGGGGACTAGGAAAGAATGAGCAGTTCTTC. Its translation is CASRGLGKNEQFF.

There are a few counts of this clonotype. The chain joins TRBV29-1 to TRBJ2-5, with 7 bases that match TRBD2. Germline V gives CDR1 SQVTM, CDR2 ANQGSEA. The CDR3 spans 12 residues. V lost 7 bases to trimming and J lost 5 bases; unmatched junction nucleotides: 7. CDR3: CSAASGVETQYF. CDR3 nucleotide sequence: TGCAGCGCAGCTAGCGGCGTTGAGACCCAGTACTTC. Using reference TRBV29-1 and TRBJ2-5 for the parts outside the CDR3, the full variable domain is SAVISQKPSRDICQRGTSLTIQCQVDSQVTMMFWYRQQPGQSLTLIATANQGSEATYESGFVIDKFPISRPNLTFSTLTVSNMSPEDSSIYLCSAASGVETQYFGPGTRLLVL.

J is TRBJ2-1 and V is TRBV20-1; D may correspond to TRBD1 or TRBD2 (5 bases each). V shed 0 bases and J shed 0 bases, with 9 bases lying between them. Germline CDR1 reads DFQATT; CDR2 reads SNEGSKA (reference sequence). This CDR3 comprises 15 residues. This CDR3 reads CSARDEGSSYNEQFF. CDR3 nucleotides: TGCAGTGCTAGAGATGAGGGGAGCTCCTACAATGAGCAGTTCTTC.

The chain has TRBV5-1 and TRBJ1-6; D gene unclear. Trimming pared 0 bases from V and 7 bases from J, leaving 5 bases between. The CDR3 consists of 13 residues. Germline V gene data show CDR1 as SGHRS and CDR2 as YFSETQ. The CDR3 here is CASSLAGNSPLHF. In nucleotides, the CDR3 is TGCGCCAGCAGCTTGGCGGGGAATTCACCCCTCCACTTT.

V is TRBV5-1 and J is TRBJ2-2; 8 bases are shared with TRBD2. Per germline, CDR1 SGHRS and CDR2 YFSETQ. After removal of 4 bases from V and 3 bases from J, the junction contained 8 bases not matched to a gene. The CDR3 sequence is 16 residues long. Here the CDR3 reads CASSLGVAGYTGELFF. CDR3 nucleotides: TGCGCCAGCAGCCTGGGGGTAGCGGGATACACCGGGGAGCTGTTTTTT.

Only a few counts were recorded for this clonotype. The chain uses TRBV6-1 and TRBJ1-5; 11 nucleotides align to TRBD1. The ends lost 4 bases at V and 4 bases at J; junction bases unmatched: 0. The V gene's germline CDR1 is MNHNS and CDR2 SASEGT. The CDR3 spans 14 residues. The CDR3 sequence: CASSGDRGNQPQHF. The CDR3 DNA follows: TGTGCCAGCAGTGGGGACAGGGGGAATCAGCCCCAGCATTTT.

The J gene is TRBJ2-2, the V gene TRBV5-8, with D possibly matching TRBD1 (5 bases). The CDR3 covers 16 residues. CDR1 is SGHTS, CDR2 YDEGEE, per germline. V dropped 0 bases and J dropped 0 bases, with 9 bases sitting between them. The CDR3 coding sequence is TGTGCCAGCAGCTTGGTTCCCAGGGCGAACACCGGGGAGCTGTTTTTT. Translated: CASSLVPRANTGELFF.

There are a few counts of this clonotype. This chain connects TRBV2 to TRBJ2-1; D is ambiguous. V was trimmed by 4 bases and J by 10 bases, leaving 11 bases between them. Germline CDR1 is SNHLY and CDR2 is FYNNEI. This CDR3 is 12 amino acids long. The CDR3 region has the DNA TGTGCCAGCAGTGTATTACGTATGGAGCAGTTCTTC. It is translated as CASSVLRMEQFF. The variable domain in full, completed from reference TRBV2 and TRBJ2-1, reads EPEVTQTPSHQVTQMGQEVILRCVPISNHLYFYWYRQILGQKVEFLVSFYNNEISEKSEIFDDQFSVERPDGSNFTLKIRSTKLEDSAMYFCASSVLRMEQFFGPGTRLTVL.